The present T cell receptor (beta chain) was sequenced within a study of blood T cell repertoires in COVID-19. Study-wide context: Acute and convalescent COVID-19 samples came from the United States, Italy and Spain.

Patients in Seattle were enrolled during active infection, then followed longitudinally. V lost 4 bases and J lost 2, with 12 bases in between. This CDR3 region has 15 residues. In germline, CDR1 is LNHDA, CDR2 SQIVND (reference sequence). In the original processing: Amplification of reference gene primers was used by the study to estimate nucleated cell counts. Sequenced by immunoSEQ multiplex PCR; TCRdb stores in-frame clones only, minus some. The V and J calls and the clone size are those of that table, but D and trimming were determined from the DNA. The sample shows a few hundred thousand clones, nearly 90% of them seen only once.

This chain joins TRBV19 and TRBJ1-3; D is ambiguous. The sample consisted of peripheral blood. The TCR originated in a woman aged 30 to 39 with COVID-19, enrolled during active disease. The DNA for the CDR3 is TGTGCCAGTAGTACAGCGAGGGTGGCTGGAAACACCATATATTTT. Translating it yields CASSTARVAGNTIYF.